The clone carrying this T cell receptor beta chain was detected a few times. Antigen specificity is unknown. This specimen comes from a study of T-cell memory formation after mild COVID-19. Study at large: TCR clusters largely stayed donor specific. Study-wide points: Later expanders leaned CD4+, whereas day 15 to 85 contracting clones were balanced CD4/CD8. Clonal second-wave expansions that peaked on day 37 had unconfirmed SARS-CoV-2 specificity. The study detected some responding clones in pre-infection memory, suggesting cross-reactive memory joined.

From the 5' RACE reads, TCRdb called clonotypes with MiXCR, one entry per CDR3 protein. The table lists 280,000 or so distinct CDR3 sequences, around 8% of them singletons, with approximately 22% in the top ten. This TCR was sampled from a young man who had mild COVID-19 (a few samples of this study predate the infection). Cell type and time point are not known. The source material was PBMCs or a T cell subset sorted from them (not recorded which).

CDR3 region: CSARDPSGGGAVNEQFF. In DNA, the CDR3 is TGCAGTGCTAGAGATCCCTCTGGCGGGGGGGCAGTAAATGAGCAGTTCTTC. J is TRBJ2-1 and V is TRBV20-1; 9 bases are shared with TRBD2. The trim removed 0 bases at V and 7 bases at J, leaving 13 bases unmatched. CDR1 is DFQATT, CDR2 SNEGSKA, per germline (reference sequence). CDR3 length: 17 amino acids.